This T cell receptor (beta chain) was recorded in a study of blood T cell repertoires in COVID-19 (TCRdb year 2020). Describing the broader study: The collaborator samples originated in the United States, Italy and Spain and spanned the acute and convalescent phases of COVID-19. The prospective study material was composed of cDNA or gDNA derived from T cells, B-cell-depleted T cells, or PBMCs. The dataset comprised deeply sampled blood TCRbeta repertoires from subjects exposed to, actively infected with, or recovered from COVID-19. The repertoires were released in a freely available public database intended as a resource for research on the immune response to SARS-CoV-2. Samples were obtained from the ongoing ImmuneRACE study (first 160 participants) and from 1,254 subjects provided by 6 global collaborators. Sample metadata almost always included a de-identified subject ID, COVID-19 status, age in years and sex. Where available, HLA class I and class II types were obtained from metadata supplied by the sample provider rather than from assay-based typing. Results and caveats for the whole study, not just this receptor: The amount of clinical and demographic metadata varied by source and participant and was provided uncurated.

TCRbeta CDR3 regions were amplified from genomic DNA by means of the immunoSEQ Assay, a bias-controlled multiplex PCR. The original methods were these. The number of nucleated cells in each sample was estimated by amplification of reference gene primers within the assay. To quantify the absolute abundance of each unique TCRbeta CDR3 rearrangement, sequence reads were collapsed and filtered. For each sample, productive Simpson clonality was calculated as the square root of Simpson's diversity index over productive rearrangements. Held by TCRdb, this immuneACCESS table contains in-frame sequences only and omits some clones. Under half of the omission traces to an unresolved V gene where checked; the cause of the rest is unknown. V and J calls and clone size are copied from that table; D and trimming were computed from the DNA. The sample contains about 92,000 clones, under 85% of them found a single time. The ten largest clones take up 9.5% to 15% of the sample.

The CDR3, cysteine through phenylalanine, is 14 amino acids long. Here the CDR3 DNA is all that survives: 42 bases in frame from base 1. CDR1 and CDR2 (SEHNR, FQNEAQ) derive from the germline V gene (reference sequence). At the junction V is shortened by 2 bases and J by 4 bases, with 11 bases in between. Comment on this clone: No antigen is known for it. Base qualities are not recorded, but no much larger clone differs from it by a single base.

Whole blood was collected in K2EDTA tubes by collaborating institutions according to the institutions' own protocols. Collaborator samples were shipped for TCRbeta analysis as frozen whole blood, isolated PBMCs, or DNA extracted from either sample type. What was sequenced was peripheral blood. This TCR came from a human donor in a cohort sampled during active COVID-19. The chain links TRBV7-9 with TRBJ1-2; no D gene call is confident. The CDR3 region reads CASSLMTRGYGYTF. The nucleotide sequence reads as follows: TGTGCCAGCAGCTTAATGACACGGGGCTATGGCTACACCTTC.